The 25 T cell receptor beta chains below were found in one sample sequenced in a study of T cell responses to AZD1222 COVID-19 vaccine. Assay: immunoSEQ multiplex PCR; the TCRdb copy retains only in-frame clones and omits some. The sample records roughly 160,000 clones, 85% to 90% being singletons. Specimen: peripheral blood, collected on day 0 of AZD1222 vaccination. These receptor sequences come from an adult in good health.

V gene TRBV9 combines with J gene TRBJ2-5; no clear D. The CDR3 spans 13 residues. Trimming took off 3 bases at V and 3 bases at J, with 9 bases between the two ends. Germline-derived CDR1 and CDR2 are SGDLS and YYNGEE. The CDR3 coding sequence is TGTGCCAGCAGCGCTCAGCTAGAAGAGACCCAGTACTTC. The encoded protein is CASSAQLEETQYF.

J is TRBJ1-4 and V is TRBV19; no clear D gene. The germline V gene encodes CDR1 LNHDA and CDR2 SQIVND (reference sequence). Trimming removed 6 bases at V and 9 bases at J, with 17 bases between. The CDR3 is 14 amino acids. The DNA of the CDR3 is TGTGCCAGTAGCAACTCTTGGACGGCTCAAAAACTGTTTTTT. This codes for CASSNSWTAQKLFF.

The chain couples TRBV4-1 to TRBJ2-2; D gene ambiguous. V lost 0 bases and J lost 6, with 5 bases in between. The germline gives CDR1 MGHRA, CDR2 YSYEKL. The CDR3 contains 13 residues. In DNA form, the CDR3 reads TGCGCCAGCAGCCAAGATCGGTCCGGGGAGCTGTTTTTT. Protein: CASSQDRSGELFF.

The chain carries TRBV6-5 and TRBJ1-1, with a tentative D call TRBD1 (6 bases). CDR3 size: 14 residues. The germline V and J ends were trimmed by 4 bases and 1 base, with 10 bases remaining between them. Germline V gene data show CDR1 as MNHEY and CDR2 as SVGAGI. CDR3 sequence: CASSSDRPNTEAFF. In nucleotides, the CDR3 is TGTGCCAGCAGTTCGGACAGACCGAACACTGAAGCTTTCTTT.

For this clone: A junction end diverges from the germline sequence, so it may reflect a read error. The chain employs TRBV7-8 and TRBJ2-1; D may correspond to TRBD1 or TRBD2 (5 bases each). Germline V lookup: CDR1 SGHVS, CDR2 FQNEAQ. The CDR3 has 15 amino acids. The chain's CDR3 is CASSLTGGSFNEQFF. CDR3 nucleotide sequence: TGTGCCAGCAGCTTAACTGGGGGATCCTTCAATGAGCAGTTCTTC.

This chain uses TRBV18 with TRBJ2-5; 12 nucleotides match TRBD1. The germline V gene encodes CDR1 KGHSH and CDR2 LQKENI. Trimming removed 2 bases from V and 2 bases from J; junction bases left unmatched: 9. The CDR3 spans 18 residues. This chain's CDR3 is CASSPGTGGASWQETQYF. The CDR3 DNA sequence: TGTGCCAGCTCACCAGGGACAGGGGGCGCGAGTTGGCAAGAGACCCAGTACTTC.

This chain connects TRBV12-3 or TRBV12-4 to TRBJ1-1; D is unresolved. CDR3 length: 13 amino acids. With 2 bases removed from V and 3 bases from J, the gap between germline ends came to 7 bases. CDR3 bases: TGTGCCAGCAGTTTATCGGGGTACACTGAAGCTTTCTTT. Residues: CASSLSGYTEAFF.

This chain links TRBV4-1 with TRBJ2-5; TRBD2 agrees at 11 bases. This CDR3 region has 15 residues. V trimming: 5 bases; J trimming: 0 bases; junction bases outside the gene matches: 2. Germline values: CDR1 MGHRA, CDR2 YSYEKL. The CDR3 DNA follows: TGCGCCAGCAGCTCGGGACTAGCGGACCAAGAGACCCAGTACTTC. Translating it yields CASSSGLADQETQYF.

V usage is TRBV25-1 and J usage is TRBJ1-5; 8 bases agree with TRBD1. The V segment lost 4 bases and the J segment 2 bases; nucleotides outside the gene matches: 10. This CDR3 is built from 17 residues. From germline, CDR1 is MGHDK and CDR2 SYGVNS. CDR3 DNA sequence: TGTGCCAGCAGTGCTTCTTCCGGACAGGGTGGCAATCAGCCCCAGCATTTT. It yields the protein CASSASSGQGGNQPQHF.

As concerns this clone: Mismatch with germline at one junction end may stem from a read error. The chain recombines TRBV19 with TRBJ2-3, with 8 bases fitting TRBD2. Germline CDR1 is LNHDA and CDR2 is SQIVND (reference sequence). The CDR3 runs 17 residues. CDR3 nucleotides: TGTGCCAGTAGTAGTCCAACCGGGACTAGATTCACAGATTCGCAGTATTTT. Protein product: CASSSPTGTRFTDSQYF. The entire variable domain, with the rest obtained from reference TRBV19 and TRBJ2-3, is as follows: DGGITQSPKYLFRKEGQNVTLSCEQNLNHDAMYWYRQDPGQGLRLIYYSQIVNDFQKGDIAEGYSVSREKKESFPLTVTSAQKNPTAFYLCASSSPTGTRFTDSQYFGPGTRLTVL.

The J gene is TRBJ2-7, the V gene TRBV6-2 or TRBV6-3, with D unresolved. Trimming removed 2 bases at V and 4 bases at J, with 9 bases between. The CDR3 runs 13 residues. In germline, CDR1 is MNHEY, CDR2 SVGEGT. CDR3 nucleotides: TGTGCCAGCAGTTACGACGACGGATACGAGCAGTACGTC. Translating gives CASSYDDGYEQYV.

V usage is TRBV12-3 or TRBV12-4 and J usage is TRBJ2-1, with D unclear. V dropped 6 bases and J dropped 7 bases, with 10 bases sitting between them. The CDR3 length is 12 residues. The CDR3 coding sequence is TGTGCCAGCAGCCCCTCTATGAATGAGCAGTTCTTC. Its translation: CASSPSMNEQFF.

This clone was recorded at least ten times. The chain is built from TRBV2 and TRBJ2-7; D remains unclear. The V gene lost 6 bases and the J gene lost 5 bases, with 14 bases spanning the gap. The CDR3 runs to 13 residues. The germline gives CDR1 SNHLY, CDR2 FYNNEI. CDR3 sequence (DNA): TGTGCCAGCAGCGCCTGGGCAGGCCACGAGCAGTACGTC. It encodes CASSAWAGHEQYV.

As DNA, the CDR3 is TGTGCCAGCAGCTTAGGTTTCTCCGGGACAGGCCTTAATTCACCCCTCCACTTT. Its translation is CASSLGFSGTGLNSPLHF. The rearrangement links TRBV7-9 to TRBJ1-6; 8 nucleotides match TRBD1. With 1 base clipped from V and 6 bases from J, the junction kept 11 bases outside the gene matches. CDR1 is SEHNR and CDR2 is FQNEAQ in the germline V gene (reference sequence). CDR3 length equals 18 residues.

V gene TRBV19 combines with J gene TRBJ1-5; the D is unclear. V was trimmed by 7 bases and J by 1 base, leaving 14 bases between them. This CDR3 comprises 15 residues. Germline V gives CDR1 LNHDA, CDR2 SQIVND (reference sequence). The CDR3 region has the DNA TGTGCCAGTACCCCAGTCCCAGGCAGCAATCAGCCCCAGCATTTT. Its protein product is CASTPVPGSNQPQHF.

The J gene is TRBJ2-2, the V gene TRBV7-9, with 8 bases matching TRBD1. The CDR3 has 15 residues. V lost 6 bases to trimming and J lost 4 bases; unmatched junction nucleotides: 7. Germline CDR1 is SEHNR and CDR2 is FQNEAQ (reference sequence). The CDR3 DNA sequence: TGTGCCAGCAGATATCAGACAGGGGCCACCGGGGAGCTGTTTTTT. Its translation: CASRYQTGATGELFF.

The rearrangement links TRBV5-1 to TRBJ2-2; D is unresolved. V lost 4 bases to trimming and J lost 4 bases, with 8 bases between them. Germline CDR1 is SGHRS and CDR2 is YFSETQ. This CDR3 comprises 13 residues. CDR3 DNA sequence: TGCGCCAGCAGCCTCACCCCCACCGGGGAGCTGTTTTTT. Its protein product is CASSLTPTGELFF.

This clone has just one count. This chain uses TRBV28 with TRBJ2-3; either TRBD1 or TRBD2 may supply D (5 bases each). Trimming took 6 bases from V and 4 from J, leaving 11 bases between them. Germline CDR1 and CDR2: MDHEN and SYDVKM. The CDR3 spans 13 residues. The CDR3 spells CASSQGDADTQYF. CDR3 DNA sequence: TGTGCCAGCAGCCAGGGAGACGCAGATACGCAGTATTTT.

The CDR3 DNA follows: TGTGCCAGCAGCTTCCAACTGACGGGACTTCTATATGGCTACACCTTC. It yields the protein CASSFQLTGLLYGYTF. The chain links TRBV5-5 to TRBJ1-2, with D possibly being TRBD1 (5 bases). Germline values: CDR1 SGHKS, CDR2 YYEKEE (reference sequence). V was cut by 2 bases and J by 5 bases, with 19 bases left in between. The CDR3 runs to 16 residues.

The rearrangement links TRBV7-8 to TRBJ1-1; no clear D gene. CDR3 length: 13 amino acids. The ends were cut back, 2 bases at V and 4 bases at J, with 8 bases in the middle. From germline, CDR1 is SGHVS and CDR2 FQNEAQ. The CDR3 nucleotides are TGTGCCAGCAGCTTACGAGGAGGCACTGAAGCTTTCTTT. Its protein is CASSLRGGTEAFF.

The chain has TRBV9 and TRBJ2-2, with 7 bases identical to TRBD1. Germline loops: CDR1 SGDLS, CDR2 YYNGEE. CDR3 length: 15 amino acids. With 0 bases clipped from V and 4 bases from J, the junction kept 3 bases outside the gene matches. The CDR3 protein is CASSVGGQATGELFF. CDR3 in DNA: TGTGCCAGCAGCGTAGGAGGACAGGCCACCGGGGAGCTGTTTTTT. Drawing the rest from reference TRBV9 and TRBJ2-2, the complete variable domain is DSGVTQTPKHLITATGQRVTLRCSPRSGDLSVYWYQQSLDQGLQFLIQYYNGEERAKGNILERFSAQQFPDLHSELNLSSLELGDSALYFCASSVGGQATGELFFGEGSRLTVL.

The chain has TRBV6-4 and TRBJ2-2, with D unclear. The CDR3 length is 13 residues. The V gene's germline CDR1 is MRHNA and CDR2 SNTAGT. V lost 2 bases and J 2 bases, leaving 3 bases between the germline ends. The CDR3 DNA is TGTGCCAGCAGTGACAAAAACACCGGGGAGCTGTTTTTT. Protein product: CASSDKNTGELFF.

This clone came up once. This same CDR3 is encoded by further DNA sequences in the sample. The chain has TRBV5-1 and TRBJ2-2; 10 bases map to TRBD2. This CDR3 contains 14 residues. V dropped 4 bases and J dropped 5; count of bases not matched to a gene: 2. Per the germline V gene, CDR1 is SGHRS and CDR2 is YFSETQ. CDR3: CASSSGGGTGELFF. The CDR3 nucleotides read TGCGCCAGCAGCAGCGGGGGGGGGACCGGGGAGCTGTTTTTT.

V gene TRBV9 combines with J gene TRBJ1-1, with 8 nucleotides matching TRBD1. Germline lookup yields CDR1 SGDLS and CDR2 YYNGEE. J gave up 1 base and V 0 bases, and 2 bases lay outside the gene matches. This CDR3 comprises 15 residues. CDR3 nucleotide sequence: TGTGCCAGCAGCGTAGAGGGGACAGGGAACACTGAAGCTTTCTTT. As protein: CASSVEGTGNTEAFF.

The chain has TRBV7-3 and TRBJ1-4; tentative D call: TRBD1 (6 bases). The CDR3 totals 18 residues. In germline, CDR1 is SGHTA, CDR2 FQGTGA. Deletions cut 2 bases from V and 6 bases from J, with 22 bases between. In DNA form, the CDR3 reads TGTGCCAGCAGCTTATGTCTTGATCGGAGGGGGTCGTATGAAAAACTGTTTTTT. Protein sequence: CASSLCLDRRGSYEKLFF.